This T cell receptor beta chain came from a study of shared clonotypes between healthy human individuals. The naive CD8 fraction comprised CD45RO-negative cells positively selected for CCR7 and excluded terminally differentiated effector memory CD45RA+ cells. The study, taken as a whole, reports: Among donors, sharing of clonotypes was expected to be affected by sequencing depth. Generation probabilities of non-shared clonotypes were lower (relative to those shared by all four donors). Naive CD4 clonotypes overlapped across a handful of donors at approximately 5.5%.

CDR1 is MGHRA and CDR2 is YSYEKL in the germline V gene. The CDR3 loop spans 17 amino acids. Comment on this clone: Its target is unknown. At one end, the junction sequence differs from germline, possibly due to a read error.

Produced via immunoSEQ multiplex PCR; TCRdb's table is partial and in-frame only. The table records some 2.1 million clones, roughly 93% of them present only once. Sequenced: naive CD8+ T cells from PBMCs. The source is a man between 18 and 29 years old in good health. Some clones in this sample may be carry-over from other donors' samples. The chain uses TRBV4-1 and TRBJ2-1; 15 positions match TRBD2. The CDR3 DNA is TGCGCCAGCACCCAAGGGACTAGCGGGAGGCGAAAGGGTGAGCAGTTCTTC. It encodes CASTQGTSGRRKGEQFF.